This T cell receptor beta chain was captured in a study of T cells in Graves' hyperthyroidism and ophthalmopathy. The junction had 14 bases not matched to a gene; V was cut back by 4 bases and J by 11 bases. This CDR3 is 15 amino acids long. CDR1 and CDR2 (germline): LGHDT, YNNKEL (reference sequence). Many counts were recorded for this clonotype. Patients having uncontrolled infection, another autoimmune disease, pregnancy or lactation were not included. Template material for amplifying TCR beta CDR3 regions consisted of RNA transcripts. The primer set for the first-round RT-PCR of the TCR CDR3 was HTBI. TCRdb ran MiXCR on the multiplex PCR reads and lists one entry per CDR3 protein. The repertoire holds a few hundred thousand distinct CDR3 sequences, with around 14% as singletons.

The rearrangement joins TRBV3-1 to TRBJ1-3; 7 bases match TRBD1. The source of this sequence is a woman aged 18-30 years with Graves' hyperthyroidism. Specimen: blood. This chain's CDR3 is CASSPSETGITAIYF. For the CDR3, the DNA is TGTGCCAGCAGCCCCTCGGAGACAGGGATAACGGCCATATATTTT.